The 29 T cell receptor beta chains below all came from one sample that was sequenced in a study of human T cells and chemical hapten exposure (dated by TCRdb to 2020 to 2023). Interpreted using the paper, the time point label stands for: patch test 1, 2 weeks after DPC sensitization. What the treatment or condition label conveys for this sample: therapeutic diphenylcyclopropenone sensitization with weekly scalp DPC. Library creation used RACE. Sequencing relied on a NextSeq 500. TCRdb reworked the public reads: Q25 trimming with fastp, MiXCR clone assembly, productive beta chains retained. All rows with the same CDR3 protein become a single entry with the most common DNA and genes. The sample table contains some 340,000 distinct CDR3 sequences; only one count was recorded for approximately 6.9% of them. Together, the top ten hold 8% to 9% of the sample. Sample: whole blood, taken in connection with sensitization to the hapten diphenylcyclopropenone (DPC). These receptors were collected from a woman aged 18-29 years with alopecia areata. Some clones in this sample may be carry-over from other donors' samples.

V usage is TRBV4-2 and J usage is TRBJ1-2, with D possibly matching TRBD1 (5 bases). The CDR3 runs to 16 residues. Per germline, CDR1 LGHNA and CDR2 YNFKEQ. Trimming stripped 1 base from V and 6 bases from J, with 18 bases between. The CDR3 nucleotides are TGTGCCAGCAGCCAAGGATTCAAGGGGCGCACGAATGGCTACACCTTC. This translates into CASSQGFKGRTNGYTF.

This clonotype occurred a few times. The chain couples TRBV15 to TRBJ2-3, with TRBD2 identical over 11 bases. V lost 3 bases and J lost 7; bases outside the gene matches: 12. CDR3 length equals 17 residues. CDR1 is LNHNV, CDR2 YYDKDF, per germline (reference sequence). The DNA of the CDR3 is TGTGCCACCAGCAGGGGGACTAGCGGAAACCGGGGGTATACGCAGTATTTT. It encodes CATSRGTSGNRGYTQYF. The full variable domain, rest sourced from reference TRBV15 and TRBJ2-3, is DAMVIQNPRYQVTQFGKPVTLSCSQTLNHNVMYWYQQKSSQAPKLLFHYYDKDFNNEADTPDNFQSRRPNTSFCFLDIRSPGLGDTAMYLCATSRGTSGNRGYTQYFGPGTRLTVL.

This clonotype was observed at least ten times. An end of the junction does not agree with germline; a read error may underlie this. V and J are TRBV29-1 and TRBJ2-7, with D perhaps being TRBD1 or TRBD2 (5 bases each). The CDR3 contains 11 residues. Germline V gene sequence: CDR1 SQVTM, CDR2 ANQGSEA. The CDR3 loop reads CSVEDDEGHLF. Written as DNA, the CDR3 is TGCAGCGTTGAAGACGATGAGGGGCATCTGTTC.

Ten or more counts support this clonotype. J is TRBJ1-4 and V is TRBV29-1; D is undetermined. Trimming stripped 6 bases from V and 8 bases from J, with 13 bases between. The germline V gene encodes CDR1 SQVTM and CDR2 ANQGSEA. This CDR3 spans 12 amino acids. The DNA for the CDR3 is TGCAGCGTCGGAAATACGGGGGAAAAACTGTTTTTT. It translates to CSVGNTGEKLFF.

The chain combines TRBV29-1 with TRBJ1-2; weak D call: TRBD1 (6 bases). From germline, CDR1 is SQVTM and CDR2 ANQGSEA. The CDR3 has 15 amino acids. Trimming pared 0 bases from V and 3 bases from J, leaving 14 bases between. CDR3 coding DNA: TGCAGCGTTGAAGACCCTAGGGGGGGCGACTATGGCTACACCTTC. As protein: CSVEDPRGGDYGYTF.

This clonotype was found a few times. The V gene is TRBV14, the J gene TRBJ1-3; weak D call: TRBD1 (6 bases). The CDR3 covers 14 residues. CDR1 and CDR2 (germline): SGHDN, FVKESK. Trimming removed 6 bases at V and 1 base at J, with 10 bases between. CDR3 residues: CASSRTASGNTIYF. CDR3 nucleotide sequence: TGTGCCAGCAGTCGGACAGCGTCTGGAAACACCATATATTTT.

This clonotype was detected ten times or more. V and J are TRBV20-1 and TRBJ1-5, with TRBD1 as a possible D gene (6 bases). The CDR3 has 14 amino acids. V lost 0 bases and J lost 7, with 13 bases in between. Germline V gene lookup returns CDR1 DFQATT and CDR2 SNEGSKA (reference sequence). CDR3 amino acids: CSAREGDIIQPQHF. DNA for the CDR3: TGCAGTGCTAGAGAGGGGGACATCATCCAGCCCCAGCATTTT.

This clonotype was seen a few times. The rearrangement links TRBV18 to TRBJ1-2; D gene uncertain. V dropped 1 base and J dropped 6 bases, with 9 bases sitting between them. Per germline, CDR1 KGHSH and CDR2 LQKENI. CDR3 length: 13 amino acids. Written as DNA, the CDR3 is TGTGCCAGCTCACCACTAAAGAGCAATGGCTACACCTTC. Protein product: CASSPLKSNGYTF.

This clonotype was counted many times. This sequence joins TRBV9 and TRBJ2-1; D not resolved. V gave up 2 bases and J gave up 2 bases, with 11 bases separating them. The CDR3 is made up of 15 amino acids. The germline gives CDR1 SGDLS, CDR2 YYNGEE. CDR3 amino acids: CASSVTRSPYNEQFF. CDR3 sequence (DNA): TGTGCCAGCAGCGTGACTCGCAGCCCCTACAATGAGCAGTTCTTC.

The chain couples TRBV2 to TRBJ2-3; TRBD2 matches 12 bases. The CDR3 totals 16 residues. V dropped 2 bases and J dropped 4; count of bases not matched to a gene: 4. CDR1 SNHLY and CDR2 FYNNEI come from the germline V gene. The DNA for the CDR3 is TGTGCCAGCAGTGAATTACTAGCGGGGGGCTCAGATACGCAGTATTTT. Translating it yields CASSELLAGGSDTQYF.

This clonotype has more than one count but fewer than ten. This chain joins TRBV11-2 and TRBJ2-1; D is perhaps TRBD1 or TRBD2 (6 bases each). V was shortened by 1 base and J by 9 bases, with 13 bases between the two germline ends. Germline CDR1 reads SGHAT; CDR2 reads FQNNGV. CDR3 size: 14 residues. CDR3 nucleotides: TGTGCCAGCAGCTTAGCATCAGAGGGGGGTGAGCAGTTCTTC. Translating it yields CASSLASEGGEQFF.

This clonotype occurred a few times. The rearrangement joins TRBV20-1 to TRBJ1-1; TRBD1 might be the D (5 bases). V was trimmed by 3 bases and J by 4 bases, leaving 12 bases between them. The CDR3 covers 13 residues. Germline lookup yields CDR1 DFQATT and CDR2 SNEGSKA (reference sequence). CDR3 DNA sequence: TGCAGTGCTAGTAAGGGGCGGGGCACTGAAGCTTTCTTT. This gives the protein CSASKGRGTEAFF.

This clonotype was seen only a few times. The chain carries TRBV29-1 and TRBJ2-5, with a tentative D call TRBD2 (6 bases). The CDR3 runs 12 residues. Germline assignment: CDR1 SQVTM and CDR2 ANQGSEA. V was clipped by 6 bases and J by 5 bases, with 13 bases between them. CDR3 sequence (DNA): TGCAGCGTGCGGGGCTATCAGGAGACCCAGTACTTC. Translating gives CSVRGYQETQYF.

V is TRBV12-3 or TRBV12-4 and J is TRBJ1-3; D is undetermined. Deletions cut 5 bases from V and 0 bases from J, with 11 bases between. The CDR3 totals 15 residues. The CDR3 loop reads CASSQQISSGNTIYF. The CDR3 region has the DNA TGTGCCAGCAGTCAACAGATTAGCTCTGGAAACACCATATATTTT.

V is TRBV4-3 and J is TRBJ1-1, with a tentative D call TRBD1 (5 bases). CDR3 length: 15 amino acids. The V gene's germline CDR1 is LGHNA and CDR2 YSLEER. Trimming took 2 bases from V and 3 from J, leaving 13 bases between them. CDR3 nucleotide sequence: TGCGCCAGCAGCCAATTTGAGGGGCTCCACACTGAAGCTTTCTTT. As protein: CASSQFEGLHTEAFF.

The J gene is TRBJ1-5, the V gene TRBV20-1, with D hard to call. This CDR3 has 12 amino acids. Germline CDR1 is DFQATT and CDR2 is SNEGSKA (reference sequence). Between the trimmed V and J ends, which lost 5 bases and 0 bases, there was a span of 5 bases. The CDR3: CSARLSNQPQHF. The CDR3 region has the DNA TGCAGTGCTCGGCTTAGCAATCAGCCCCAGCATTTT.

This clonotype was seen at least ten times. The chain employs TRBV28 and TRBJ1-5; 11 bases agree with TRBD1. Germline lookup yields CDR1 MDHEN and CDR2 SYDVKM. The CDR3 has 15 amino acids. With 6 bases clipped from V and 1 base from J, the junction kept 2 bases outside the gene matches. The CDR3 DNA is TGTGCCAGCAGGCGGACAGGGGGCAGCAATCAGCCCCAGCATTTT. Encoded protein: CASRRTGGSNQPQHF.

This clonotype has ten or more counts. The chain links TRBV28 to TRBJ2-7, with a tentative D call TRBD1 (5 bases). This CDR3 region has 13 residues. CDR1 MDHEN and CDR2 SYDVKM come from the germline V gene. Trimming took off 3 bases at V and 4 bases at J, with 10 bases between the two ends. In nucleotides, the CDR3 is TGTGCCAGCAGTTTGGGGCTCCTGTACGAGCAGTACTTC. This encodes CASSLGLLYEQYF. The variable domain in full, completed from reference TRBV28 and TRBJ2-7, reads DVKVTQSSRYLVKRTGEKVFLECVQDMDHENMFWYRQDPGLGLRLIYFSYDVKMKEKGDIPEGYSVSREKKERFSLILESASTNQTSMYLCASSLGLLYEQYFGPGTRLTVT.

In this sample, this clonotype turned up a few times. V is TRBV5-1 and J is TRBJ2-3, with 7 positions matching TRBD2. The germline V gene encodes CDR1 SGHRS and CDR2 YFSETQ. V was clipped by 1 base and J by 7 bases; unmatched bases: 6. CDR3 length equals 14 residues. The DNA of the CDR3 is TGCGCCAGCAGCTTGTGGGGGGGTGAAAATACGCAGTATTTT. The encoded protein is CASSLWGGENTQYF.

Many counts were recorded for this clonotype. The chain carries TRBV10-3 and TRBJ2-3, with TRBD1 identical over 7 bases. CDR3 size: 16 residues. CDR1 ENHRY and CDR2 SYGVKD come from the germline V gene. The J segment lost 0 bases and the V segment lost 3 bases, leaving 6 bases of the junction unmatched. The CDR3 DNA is TGTGCCATCAGTGATCGTCCGGGACAGAGCACAGATACGCAGTATTTT. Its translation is CAISDRPGQSTDTQYF.

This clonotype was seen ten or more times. CDR3 sequence reads: CSAQQTSGGANEQFF. CDR3 sequence (DNA): TGCAGTGCTCAACAGACTAGCGGGGGGGCAAATGAGCAGTTCTTC. The chain combines TRBV20-1 with TRBJ2-1; 14 nucleotides agree with TRBD2. The CDR3 extends over 15 amino acids. Looked up from germline, CDR1 is DFQATT and CDR2 is SNEGSKA (reference sequence). V lost 5 bases, J lost 7 bases, and 7 bases stayed unmatched.

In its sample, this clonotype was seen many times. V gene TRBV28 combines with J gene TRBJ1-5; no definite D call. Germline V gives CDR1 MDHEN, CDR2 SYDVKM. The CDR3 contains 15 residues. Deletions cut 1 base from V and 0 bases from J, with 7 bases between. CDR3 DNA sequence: TGTGCCAGCAGTTTATCTGGGGATAGCAATCAGCCCCAGCATTTT. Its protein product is CASSLSGDSNQPQHF. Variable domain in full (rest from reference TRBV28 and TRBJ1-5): DVKVTQSSRYLVKRTGEKVFLECVQDMDHENMFWYRQDPGLGLRLIYFSYDVKMKEKGDIPEGYSVSREKKERFSLILESASTNQTSMYLCASSLSGDSNQPQHFGDGTRLSIL.

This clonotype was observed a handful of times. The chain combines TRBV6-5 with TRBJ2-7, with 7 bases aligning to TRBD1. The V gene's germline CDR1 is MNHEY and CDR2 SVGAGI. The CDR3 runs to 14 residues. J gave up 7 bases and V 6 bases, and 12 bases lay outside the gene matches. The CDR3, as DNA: TGTGCCAGCAGCCCTCCGACAGGGTCGGGAGAGCAGTACTTC. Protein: CASSPPTGSGEQYF.

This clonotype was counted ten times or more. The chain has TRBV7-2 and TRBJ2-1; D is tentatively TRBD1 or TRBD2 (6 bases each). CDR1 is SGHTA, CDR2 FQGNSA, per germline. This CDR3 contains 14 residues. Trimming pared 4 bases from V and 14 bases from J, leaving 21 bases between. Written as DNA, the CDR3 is TGTGCCAGCAGCTCGTCTACGGGGGCCAAAGACGAGTTCTTC. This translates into CASSSSTGAKDEFF.

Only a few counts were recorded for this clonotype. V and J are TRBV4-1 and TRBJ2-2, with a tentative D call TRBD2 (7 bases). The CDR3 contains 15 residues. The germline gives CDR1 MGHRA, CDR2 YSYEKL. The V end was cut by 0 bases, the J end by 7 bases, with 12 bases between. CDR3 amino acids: CASSQERGADGELFF. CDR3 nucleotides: TGCGCCAGCAGCCAAGAACGGGGGGCGGACGGGGAGCTGTTTTTT.

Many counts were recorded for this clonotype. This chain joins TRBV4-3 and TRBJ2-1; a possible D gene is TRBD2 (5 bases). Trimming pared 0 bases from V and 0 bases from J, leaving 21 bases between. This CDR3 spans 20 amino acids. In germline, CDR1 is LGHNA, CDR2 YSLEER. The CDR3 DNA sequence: TGCGCCAGCAGCCAAGATAGTAAGAACGGGATTAAAAGCTCCTACAATGAGCAGTTCTTC. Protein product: CASSQDSKNGIKSSYNEQFF.

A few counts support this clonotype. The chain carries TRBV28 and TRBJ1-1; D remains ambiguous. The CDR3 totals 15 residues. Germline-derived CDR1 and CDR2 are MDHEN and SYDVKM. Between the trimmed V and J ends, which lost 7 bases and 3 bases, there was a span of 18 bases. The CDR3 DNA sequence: TGTGCCAGCAACGTGGCCTCCCCATCGGACACTGAAGCTTTCTTT. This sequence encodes CASNVASPSDTEAFF. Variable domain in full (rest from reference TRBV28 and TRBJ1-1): DVKVTQSSRYLVKRTGEKVFLECVQDMDHENMFWYRQDPGLGLRLIYFSYDVKMKEKGDIPEGYSVSREKKERFSLILESASTNQTSMYLCASNVASPSDTEAFFGQGTRLTVV.

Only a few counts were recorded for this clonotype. In nucleotides, the CDR3 is TGTGCCAGCAGACAGAGGGGGGCCGCCGGGGAGCTGTTTTTT. It is translated as CASRQRGAAGELFF. The rearrangement joins TRBV3-1 to TRBJ2-2; tentatively, D is TRBD1 or TRBD2 (6 bases each). This CDR3 has 14 amino acids. The germline V gene encodes CDR1 LGHDT and CDR2 YNNKEL (reference sequence). V shed 6 bases and J shed 6 bases, with 14 bases lying between them.

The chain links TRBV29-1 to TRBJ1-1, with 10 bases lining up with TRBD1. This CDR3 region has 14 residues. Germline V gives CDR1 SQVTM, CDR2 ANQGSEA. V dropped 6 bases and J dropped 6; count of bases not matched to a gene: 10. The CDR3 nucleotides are TGCAGCGTCGCGCGACAGGGGGCAATGTCTGAAGCTTTCTTT. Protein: CSVARQGAMSEAFF.